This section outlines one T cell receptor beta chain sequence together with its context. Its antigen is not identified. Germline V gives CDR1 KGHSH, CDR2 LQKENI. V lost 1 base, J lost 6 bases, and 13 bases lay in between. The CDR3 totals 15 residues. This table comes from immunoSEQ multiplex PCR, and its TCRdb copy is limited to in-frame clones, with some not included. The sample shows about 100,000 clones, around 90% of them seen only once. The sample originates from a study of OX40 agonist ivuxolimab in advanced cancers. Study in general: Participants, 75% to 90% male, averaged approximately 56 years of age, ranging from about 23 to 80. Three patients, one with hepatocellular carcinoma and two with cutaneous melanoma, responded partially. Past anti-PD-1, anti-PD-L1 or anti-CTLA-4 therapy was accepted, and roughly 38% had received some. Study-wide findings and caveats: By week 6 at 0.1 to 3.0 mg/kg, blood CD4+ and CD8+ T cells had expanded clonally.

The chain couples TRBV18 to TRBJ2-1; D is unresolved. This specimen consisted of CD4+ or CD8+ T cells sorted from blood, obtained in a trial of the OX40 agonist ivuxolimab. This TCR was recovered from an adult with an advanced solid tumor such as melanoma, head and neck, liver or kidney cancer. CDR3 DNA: TGTGCCAGCTCACCACGAGACTTGTATTCCAATGAGCAGTTCTTC. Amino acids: CASSPRDLYSNEQFF.